Presented here are 27 T cell receptor beta chains from one specimen sequenced in a study of blood T cell repertoires in COVID-19. Assay: immunoSEQ multiplex PCR; the TCRdb copy retains only in-frame clones and omits some. The sample lists approximately 280,000 clones, roughly 89% occurring once. The sequencing sample was made of PBMCs or T cells enriched from blood (not recorded which). These receptors were obtained from a woman aged 18-29 years with acute COVID-19.

V usage is TRBV18 and J usage is TRBJ1-2; 9 nucleotides match TRBD1. The CDR3 has 21 residues. Germline-derived CDR1 and CDR2 are KGHSH and LQKENI. J gave up 3 bases and V 3 bases, and 23 bases lay outside the gene matches. The chain's CDR3 is CASSPGQGYNKVLGLDYGYTF. The DNA for the CDR3 is TGTGCCAGCTCACCGGGACAGGGATATAATAAAGTGCTCGGGTTGGACTATGGCTACACCTTC.

The chain couples TRBV19 to TRBJ1-2; 7 nucleotides line up with TRBD1. J lost 4 bases, V lost 7 bases, and 12 bases had no gene match. CDR3 length: 15 amino acids. In germline, CDR1 is LNHDA, CDR2 SQIVND (reference sequence). The CDR3 loop is CASTEGNRGGYGYTF. For the CDR3, the DNA is TGTGCCAGTACCGAGGGGAACAGGGGAGGCTATGGCTACACCTTC.

V gene TRBV5-1 combines with J gene TRBJ2-7, with 9 bases that match TRBD1. Unmatched junction bases numbered 9, after V lost 0 bases and J lost 5 bases. Germline-derived CDR1 and CDR2 are SGHRS and YFSETQ. The CDR3 is 16 residues long. This CDR3 is CASSLAGQGMIDEQYF. In DNA form, the CDR3 reads TGCGCCAGCAGCTTGGCCGGACAGGGGATGATAGACGAGCAGTACTTC.

The rearrangement joins TRBV15 to TRBJ2-3, with a possible D match to TRBD2 (6 bases). V shed 3 bases and J shed 0 bases, with 10 bases lying between them. The CDR3 length is 15 residues. The germline V gene encodes CDR1 LNHNV and CDR2 YYDKDF (reference sequence). CDR3 loop: CATSSSGASTDTQYF. The CDR3 region has the DNA TGTGCCACCAGCAGTAGCGGAGCTAGCACAGATACGCAGTATTTT.

The chain joins TRBV19 to TRBJ2-2, with TRBD2 matching 9 bases. V trimming: 0 bases; J trimming: 4 bases; junction bases outside the gene matches: 9. Germline-derived CDR1 and CDR2 are LNHDA and SQIVND (reference sequence). CDR3 size: 18 residues. For the CDR3, the DNA is TGTGCCAGTAGTATAGATGGGAATAGCGGGAGTGGCACCGGGGAGCTGTTTTTT. Encoded protein: CASSIDGNSGSGTGELFF.

V usage is TRBV4-3 and J usage is TRBJ1-5; perhaps TRBD1 as D (5 bases). V was clipped by 4 bases and J by 7 bases, with 11 bases between them. The CDR3 contains 13 residues. The V gene's germline CDR1 is LGHNA and CDR2 YSLEER. The CDR3 coding sequence is TGCGCCAGCAGCCCTATCGGGGGACAGCCCCAGCATTTT. Its protein product is CASSPIGGQPQHF.

The rearrangement joins TRBV27 to TRBJ2-7; 10 bases agree with TRBD2. Germline CDR1 MNHEY, CDR2 SMNVEV (reference sequence). J gave up 3 bases and V 5 bases, and 4 bases lay outside the gene matches. This CDR3 region has 14 residues. The CDR3: CASSPGLAYYEQYF. The CDR3 coding sequence is TGTGCCAGCAGTCCGGGACTAGCGTACTACGAGCAGTACTTC.

This clone showed up many times. The chain has TRBV4-1 and TRBJ2-2; 7 bases match TRBD2. V trimming: 0 bases; J trimming: 2 bases; junction bases outside the gene matches: 6. CDR1 and CDR2 from the germline V gene are MGHRA and YSYEKL. The CDR3 extends over 17 amino acids. This CDR3 reads CASSQDRLAANTGELFF. In nucleotides, the CDR3 is TGCGCCAGCAGCCAAGATAGGCTAGCGGCAAACACCGGGGAGCTGTTTTTT.

The CDR3 DNA reads as TGTGCCAGCAGCACTGTGGGACTAGAGATCAATGAGCAGTTCTTC. Residues: CASSTVGLEINEQFF. This chain links TRBV6-5 with TRBJ2-1; 8 nucleotides align to TRBD2. Losses at the gene ends were 6 bases for V and 6 bases for J; bases not matched to a gene: 10. CDR3 size: 15 residues. Germline V CDR1 and CDR2: MNHEY, SVGAGI.

V usage is TRBV4-3 and J usage is TRBJ2-7; 10 bases match TRBD1. The V segment lost 0 bases and the J segment 5 bases; nucleotides outside the gene matches: 13. The CDR3 totals 18 residues. CDR1 and CDR2 (germline): LGHNA, YSLEER. CDR3 in DNA: TGCGCCAGCAGCCAAGAAAATCCCCGGACAGGGGGTTCCCACGAGCAGTACTTC. It yields the protein CASSQENPRTGGSHEQYF.

The rearrangement links TRBV2 to TRBJ1-5, with a tentative D call TRBD1 (5 bases). CDR1 and CDR2 from the germline V gene are SNHLY and FYNNEI. CDR3 length: 14 amino acids. V lost 5 bases and J 5 bases, leaving 13 bases between the germline ends. DNA for the CDR3: TGTGCCAGCAGTCCCGATGGGGCAGATCAGCCCCAGCATTTT. It codes for CASSPDGADQPQHF.

The chain links TRBV28 to TRBJ2-7; 7 bases align to TRBD2. J was trimmed by 12 bases and V by 5 bases; bases with no gene match: 7. CDR3 length: 11 residues. CDR1 and CDR2 from the germline V gene are MDHEN and SYDVKM. The CDR3 DNA follows: TGTGCCAGCAGTACCGGGAGGAGAGCGTACTTC. This codes for CASSTGRRAYF.

The gene calls are TRBV28 and TRBJ1-4; TRBD1 aligns across 10 bases. The trim removed 6 bases at V and 7 bases at J, leaving 8 bases unmatched. The CDR3 totals 15 residues. CDR1 and CDR2 from the germline V gene are MDHEN and SYDVKM. The CDR3 DNA reads as TGTGCCAGCAGGGACACCGGGACAGGGGCTGAAAAACTGTTTTTT. It specifies CASRDTGTGAEKLFF.

This clone has just one count. This sequence joins TRBV19 and TRBJ2-2; 8 nucleotides align to TRBD2. Germline V gene data show CDR1 as LNHDA and CDR2 as SQIVND (reference sequence). There are 15 residues in the CDR3. Trimming cost V 6 bases and J 7 bases; bases outside gene matches: 10. The DNA for the CDR3 is TGTGCCAGTAGCACCCCCCGCCGGGGGGGCGGGGAGCTGTTTTTT. Encoded protein: CASSTPRRGGGELFF.

This clone was detected a few times. The rearrangement links TRBV11-1 to TRBJ2-2; 8 bases fit TRBD1. This CDR3 contains 14 residues. Germline V gives CDR1 SGHAT, CDR2 FQDESV (reference sequence). Trimming at V came to 6 bases and at J to 6 bases, leaving 6 bases not matched to a gene. Written as DNA, the CDR3 is TGTGCCAGCAGGTCGAACAGGGGGGCCGGGGAGCTGTTTTTT. This translates into CASRSNRGAGELFF.

This chain connects TRBV5-8 to TRBJ2-7, with D perhaps matching TRBD1 (6 bases). The CDR3 runs to 14 residues. The germline V gene has CDR1 SGHTS and CDR2 YDEGEE. V was trimmed by 7 bases and J by 2 bases, leaving 16 bases between them. CDR3 amino acids: CASQGLQGTYEQYF. CDR3 in DNA: TGTGCCAGCCAGGGTTTGCAGGGGACCTACGAGCAGTACTTC.

V gene TRBV30 combines with J gene TRBJ2-3, with 7 bases aligning to TRBD2. The CDR3 is 14 amino acids. Germline lookup yields CDR1 GTSNPN and CDR2 SVGIG (reference sequence). V lost 0 bases to trimming and J lost 1 base; unmatched junction nucleotides: 1. The CDR3, as DNA: TGTGCCTGGAGTGTGGGGGGGGGCACAGATACGCAGTATTTT. This translates into CAWSVGGGTDTQYF.

This sequence joins TRBV2 and TRBJ2-1; weak D call: TRBD2 (6 bases). This CDR3 region has 13 residues. The V end lost 7 bases, the J end lost 6 bases, and 13 bases lay between the germline ends. Germline values: CDR1 SNHLY, CDR2 FYNNEI. CDR3 loop: CASNGLEGNEQFF. The CDR3 region has the DNA TGTGCCAGCAATGGGTTGGAGGGCAATGAGCAGTTCTTC.

The chain links TRBV19 to TRBJ1-4, with TRBD1 as a possible D gene (5 bases). Per the germline V gene, CDR1 is LNHDA and CDR2 is SQIVND (reference sequence). The CDR3 loop spans 14 amino acids. The V gene lost 10 bases and the J gene lost 1 base, with 13 bases spanning the gap. The CDR3 protein is CATSSTVTNEKLFF. As DNA, the CDR3 is TGTGCCACCTCCTCGACAGTAACTAATGAAAAACTGTTTTTT.

CDR3 region: CASSFGYGSGELFF. CDR3 bases: TGTGCCAGCAGCTTTGGTTATGGGAGCGGGGAGCTGTTTTTT. The chain carries TRBV7-8 and TRBJ2-2; weak D call: TRBD2 (5 bases). The CDR3 is 14 residues long. The germline V gene encodes CDR1 SGHVS and CDR2 FQNEAQ. Trimming removed 3 bases at V and 7 bases at J, with 12 bases between.

The chain uses TRBV12-3 or TRBV12-4 and TRBJ2-1; 7 nucleotides align to TRBD2. The trim removed 10 bases at V and 5 bases at J, leaving 8 bases unmatched. The CDR3 consists of 13 residues. CDR3 sequence (DNA): TGTGCCACCTGCGTTGGGGGGGACAATGAGCAGTTCTTC. Its translation is CATCVGGDNEQFF.

The gene calls are TRBV19 and TRBJ2-3, with 8 bases identical to TRBD2. The CDR3 runs 17 residues. CDR1 and CDR2 (germline): LNHDA, SQIVND (reference sequence). The V and J ends lost 5 bases and 4 bases, in that order; junction bases with no gene match: 14. CDR3: CASSGDRLAWLADTQYF. The CDR3 coding sequence is TGTGCCAGTAGTGGGGACCGACTAGCGTGGCTTGCAGATACGCAGTATTTT. The full variable domain, its missing parts supplied by reference TRBV19 and TRBJ2-3, is DGGITQSPKYLFRKEGQNVTLSCEQNLNHDAMYWYRQDPGQGLRLIYYSQIVNDFQKGDIAEGYSVSREKKESFPLTVTSAQKNPTAFYLCASSGDRLAWLADTQYFGPGTRLTVL.

This chain links TRBV19 with TRBJ2-6; 8 nucleotides align to TRBD1. The V gene's germline CDR1 is LNHDA and CDR2 SQIVND (reference sequence). J was trimmed by 0 bases and V by 10 bases; bases with no gene match: 8. This CDR3 comprises 16 residues. DNA of the CDR3: TGTGCCACAATGGACAGGGCGATCTCTGGGGCCAACGTCCTGACTTTC. Protein sequence: CATMDRAISGANVLTF.

The chain recombines TRBV5-1 with TRBJ2-1; D perhaps matches TRBD1 (5 bases). CDR1 is SGHRS and CDR2 is YFSETQ in the germline V gene. Deletions cut 1 base from V and 9 bases from J, with 11 bases between. The CDR3 has 13 residues. In DNA, the CDR3 is TGCGCCAGCAGCTTGCCGGCGACAGTTGAGCAGTTCTTC. Translation: CASSLPATVEQFF. Full variable domain (rest looked up from reference TRBV5-1 and TRBJ2-1): KAGVTQTPRYLIKTRGQQVTLSCSPISGHRSVSWYQQTPGQGLQFLFEYFSETQRNKGNFPGRFSGRQFSNSRSEMNVSTLELGDSALYLCASSLPATVEQFFGPGTRLTVL.

The rearrangement joins TRBV6-4 to TRBJ2-2, with 8 bases matching TRBD1. Germline V gene data show CDR1 as MRHNA and CDR2 as SNTAGT. This CDR3 has 17 amino acids. Trimming removed 0 bases from V and 1 base from J; junction bases left unmatched: 4. CDR3 sequence (DNA): TGTGCCAGCAGTGACTCCAGGGGGCGAGGGAACACCGGGGAGCTGTTTTTT. It is translated as CASSDSRGRGNTGELFF.

J is TRBJ2-7 and V is TRBV2; TRBD2 matches at 9 bases. There are 14 residues in the CDR3. Germline CDR1 is SNHLY and CDR2 is FYNNEI. V lost 6 bases to trimming and J lost 9 bases; unmatched junction nucleotides: 12. The CDR3 DNA reads as TGTGCCAGCAGGCCTCTAGCGGGGCCGCTTGGGCAGTACTTC. This translates into CASRPLAGPLGQYF.

This chain links TRBV9 with TRBJ2-3; TRBD2 aligns across 8 bases. This CDR3 comprises 17 residues. The V and J ends lost 2 bases and 1 base, in that order; junction bases with no gene match: 9. Germline V gene data show CDR1 as SGDLS and CDR2 as YYNGEE. The CDR3 protein is CASSVLGWREGTDTQYF. CDR3 nucleotide sequence: TGTGCCAGCAGCGTTCTTGGTTGGCGGGAGGGCACAGATACGCAGTATTTT.